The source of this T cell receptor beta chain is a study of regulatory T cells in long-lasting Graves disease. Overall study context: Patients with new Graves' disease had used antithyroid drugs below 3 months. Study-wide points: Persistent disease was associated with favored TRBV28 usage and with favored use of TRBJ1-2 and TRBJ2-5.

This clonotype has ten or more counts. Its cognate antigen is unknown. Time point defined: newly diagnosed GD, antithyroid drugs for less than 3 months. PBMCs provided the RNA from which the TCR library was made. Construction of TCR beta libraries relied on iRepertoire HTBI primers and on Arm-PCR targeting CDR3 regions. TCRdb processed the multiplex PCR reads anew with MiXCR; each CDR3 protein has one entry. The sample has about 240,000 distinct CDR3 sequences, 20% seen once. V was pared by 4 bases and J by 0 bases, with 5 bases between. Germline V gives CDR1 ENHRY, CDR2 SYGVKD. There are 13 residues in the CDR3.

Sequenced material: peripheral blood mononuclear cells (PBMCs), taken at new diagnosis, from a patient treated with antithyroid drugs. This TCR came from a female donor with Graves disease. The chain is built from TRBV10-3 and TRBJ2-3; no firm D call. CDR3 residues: CAISGPSTDTQYF. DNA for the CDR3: TGTGCCATCAGTGGGCCTAGCACAGATACGCAGTATTTT.